This TCR beta chain was observed in a study of blood T cells in healthy people across ages. A sample-barcoded 5' primer and a J-beta primer mix were used in a second PCR of roughly 6 to 12 cycles. TCRdb itself ran the 5' RACE reads through MiXCR, one entry per CDR3 protein. Found here are 1.5 million or so distinct CDR3 sequences, 40% to 45% of them singletons; the top ten hold under 5%. Each donor had 8 to 10 milliliters of peripheral blood drawn. Germline CDR1 and CDR2: DFQATT and SNEGSKA (reference sequence). The trim removed 1 base at V and 10 bases at J, leaving 17 bases unmatched. The CDR3 extends over 16 amino acids. This clonotype showed up just a few times.

This rearrangement joins TRBV20-1 to TRBJ2-3; 7 bases are a match to TRBD2. The TCR sequence derives from a woman younger than 30 in good health. Sequenced material: blood. The CDR3 sequence: CSARGRAGPPSVAQYF. The CDR3, as DNA: TGCAGTGCTAGAGGCAGAGCGGGACCCCCCTCGGTGGCGCAGTATTTT.